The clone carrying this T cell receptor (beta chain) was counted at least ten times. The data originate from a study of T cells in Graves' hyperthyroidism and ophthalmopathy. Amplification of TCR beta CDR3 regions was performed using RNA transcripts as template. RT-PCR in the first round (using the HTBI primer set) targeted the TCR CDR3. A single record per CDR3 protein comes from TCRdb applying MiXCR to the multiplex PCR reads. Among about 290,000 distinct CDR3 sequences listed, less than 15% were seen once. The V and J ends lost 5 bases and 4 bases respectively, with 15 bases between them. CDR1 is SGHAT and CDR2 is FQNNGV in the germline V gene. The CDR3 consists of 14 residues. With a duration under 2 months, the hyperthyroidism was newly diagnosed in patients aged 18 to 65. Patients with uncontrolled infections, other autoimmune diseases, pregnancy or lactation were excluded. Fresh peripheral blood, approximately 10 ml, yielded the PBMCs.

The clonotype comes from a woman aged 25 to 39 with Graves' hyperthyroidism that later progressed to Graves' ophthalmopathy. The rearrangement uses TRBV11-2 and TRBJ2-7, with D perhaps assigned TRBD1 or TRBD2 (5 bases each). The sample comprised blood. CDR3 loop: CASSHPGTQYEQYF. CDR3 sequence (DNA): TGTGCCAGCAGCCACCCCGGGACCCAATACGAGCAGTACTTC. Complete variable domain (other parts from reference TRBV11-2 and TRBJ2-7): EAGVAQSPRYKIIEKRQSVAFWCNPISGHATLYWYQQILGQGPKLLIQFQNNGVVDDSQLPKDRFSAERLKGVDSTLKIQPAKLEDSAVYLCASSHPGTQYEQYFGPGTRLTVT.